This T cell receptor beta chain appears in the sequencing data of a study of CD4 T cells in relation to SARS-CoV-2 and coronaviruses (dated by TCRdb to the early 2020s). Background on the whole study: In the ViraFEST assay, PBMCs were cultured with antigen for under 12 days, after which TCR beta CDR3s were sequenced to identify antigen-specific clonal expansions. Memory CD4+ T cell crossreactivity between SARS-CoV-2 and common cold coronavirus spike proteins was assessed at the TCR clonotype level in the study. Patient-derived lymphoblastoid cell lines were used to map the HLA restriction of shared crossreactive spike epitopes. For other donors in the study, expansion assays were sequenced with a different, Illumina-based TCR-beta assay. An HIV-1 Nef peptide pool or a culture without peptide was used as the negative reference condition. The Adaptive Biotechnologies TCR-sequencing kit was used to sequence samples from a few pre-COVID donors and the naive versus memory experiments, whereas other data were Illumina-based. General conclusions and limits of the study: Pre-pandemic and post-infection samples were not both contributed by any donor, so tracing of the source of pre-existing responses was limited. Crossreactivity analysis was centred on spike protein, so crossreactivity against other viral proteins was not assessed. Memory CD4+ clonotypes crossrecognizing SARS-CoV-2 and at least one common cold coronavirus spike were found in around 65% of donors. The study was limited by small numbers of patients and tested TCRs. Crossreactive clones showed significantly weaker SARS-CoV-2-driven expansion than monoreactive clones, consistent with antigenic imprinting.

Receptor libraries were prepared by the immunoSEQ multiplex PCR assay. Regarding the original processing steps: During preprocessing, nonproductive sequences were removed, along with CDR3s that did not begin with C, did not end with F or W, or were shorter than 7 amino acids. The MANAFEST web app was used to call antigen-specific clonotypes on the basis of expansion compared with the reference and with other culture wells. A clone was considered positive if the clone showed significant expansion compared with the reference culture in 2 of 3 replicate wells at an FDR below 0.05. A further requirement for positive clones was significant expansion compared with all other tandem wells, along with an odds ratio above 5. After three terminal residues were trimmed from each end, CDR3 homology was quantified as pairwise Levenshtein distance using the stringdist R package. Held by TCRdb, this immuneACCESS table contains in-frame sequences only and omits some clones. Under half of the omission traces to an unresolved V gene where checked; the cause of the rest is unknown. That table is the source of V, J and clone size, and D and trimming were worked out from the DNA. The sample table contains 20,000 to 25,000 clones; only one count was recorded for 76% of them. The ten most abundant clones make up more than 15% of the sample.

As to this clone: The specificity of this receptor is unknown. No much larger clonotype is one base removed from it; base qualities were not supplied.

Inclusive of the bounding cysteine and phenylalanine, the CDR3 is 15 residues long. The entry retains the CDR3 DNA only, 45 bases that are in frame from base 1. CDR1 SNHLY and CDR2 FYNNEI were looked up in the germline V gene. V loses 1 base of germline sequence and J loses 0 bases, and the interval between the two ends is 7 bases. CD4+ T cells from unexposed donors were collected before the COVID-19 pandemic (2011-2018). After approximately 11 days of culture, CD4+ T cells were isolated with the EasySep CD4+ T cell isolation kit. As cell numbers permitted, CD4+ T cells from unexposed donors were tested for reactivity to SARS-CoV-2 S and N and to four common cold coronavirus spike pools. PBMCs were cultured at under 2.5 million per well in IMDM supplemented with approximately 5% human AB serum and approximately 9.8 IU/ml IL-2. Half of the culture medium was replaced with fresh IL-2-containing medium on days 3 and 7. Each peptide culture condition was generally run in triplicate replicate wells. Leukapheresis product for the unexposed donors was bought commercially. Ficoll-Paque PLUS gradient centrifugation was used to isolate PBMCs from leukapheresis product or whole blood. PBMCs were either cryopreserved at -140°C or used fresh in the expansion assay. The QIAamp Micro DNA Kit was used to extract genomic DNA from the CD4+ T cells.

The sequence is built from TRBV2 and TRBJ1-5, with no confident D gene call. The TCR originated in a human donor in good health. Sequenced input: CD4+ T cells from PBMCs, cultured in vitro. In nucleotides, the sequence is TGTGCCAGCAGTGAAGAAGGATATAGCAATCAGCCCCAGCATTTT. This encodes CASSEEGYSNQPQHF.